Given below is one T cell receptor beta chain in context. The target antigen is unknown. The source of the sample is a study of T cells after yellow fever vaccination. Study-level results: The study found a weaker secondary response that peaked faster, day 5 versus 15. The appearance of a small share of clonotypes in both CD4 and CD8 compartments was observed. Contamination of FACS-sorted repertoires by abundant clonotypes from the bulk population could occur.

As TCR cDNA was made by 5'RACE template switching, a universal primer site and UMIs were added. TCRdb reprocessed the 5' RACE reads with MiXCR, giving one entry per CDR3 protein. This sample has around 300,000 distinct CDR3 sequences; about 4.5% occur once, and the top ten carry roughly a fifth. Trimming pared 1 base from V and 5 bases from J, leaving 11 bases between. Germline V gene data show CDR1 as SGHDN and CDR2 as FVKESK. The CDR3 is 14 amino acids. The sequence was collected from a man younger than 35 who received the YFV17D yellow fever vaccine. The chain couples TRBV14 to TRBJ2-5; D remains unclear. Sequenced material: PBMCs, taken 15 days after the yellow fever booster vaccination. This chain's CDR3 is CASSQVTRLETQYF. CDR3 bases: TGTGCCAGCAGCCAAGTGACTCGCTTGGAGACCCAGTACTTC.